What follows is one T cell receptor (beta chain) and its context. This clone was detected once. Which antigen it targets is not known. The record has no base qualities; no much larger clone is one base away. There are 15 amino acids in the CDR3, from cysteine to phenylalanine inclusive. The DNA shown is the 45-base CDR3, in frame from base 1. The germline V and J ends show losses of 1 base and 7 bases respectively, and no gene match explains 10 bases of the junction. Looking up the germline V gene yields CDR1 SGHNT and CDR2 YENEEA. This sample is part of a study of cytotoxic CD8 clonotypes in ibrutinib-treated CLL (dated by TCRdb to 2020 to 2023). About the full investigation: The cohort had ten to twelve relapsed/refractory and under 16 treatment-naive patients; fewer than 18 were IGHV unmutated. Response samples were obtained after a median of around eleven months of treatment, with a range of roughly 6 to 36 months. Of the roughly 86 people in the trial, about two dozen had longitudinal samples available. Cryopreserved peripheral blood mononuclear cells were collected before treatment, at response, and at either disease progression or sustained remission. Responses were partial in approximately 24 patients and complete in 2; after median roughly 69 months follow-up, roughly 14 stayed in remission and roughly twelve progressed. On average, each sample yielded around 270,000 productive templates and 85,000 to 95,000 productive rearrangements.

A MiSeq instrument was used for deep resolution sequencing, which targeted depths ranging from 1 in 1 million up to 1 in 200,000 T cells, with coverage averaging 10x for each clonotype. The immunoSEQ hsTCRB Kit was used to generate TCR beta libraries. On the authors' methods: The data were analyzed with ImmunoSEQ Analyzer and ImmunoSEQ Data Assistant, and V, D and J gene assignments followed IMGT definitions. Clonality, which ranges from 0 to 1, was calculated by subtracting the normalized Shannon entropy of productive rearrangement frequencies from one. Only overrepresented clonotypes making up at least 0.05% of each patient's repertoire were included in the public clonotype analysis. Repertoires from about a dozen age-matched healthy donors in immuneACCESS were used as clonality controls. This immuneACCESS table, as held by TCRdb, lists in-frame sequences with V and J called but not all clones. Of the missing ones, under half trace to an unresolved V gene in checked studies; the others have no known cause. The V and J calls and clone size were taken over from that table, and D and trimming were inferred from the DNA. The table for this sample lists 300,000 to 350,000 clones; more than 65% of them were counted only once. The ten largest clonotypes hold more than 6% of the sample.

Study-wide findings and limitations: At ibrutinib response clonality went up, during sustained remission it held steady, and at progression it dropped back toward baseline. At baseline, clonality was higher than in age-matched healthy donors and showed a strong correlation with circulating CD8+ T-cell counts. Public clonotypes were found to be uncommon and were observed to contract or remain stable during treatment; the increase in clonality was shown to reflect expansion of private clonotypes at ibrutinib response. Sampling times were not matched between patients in sustained remission and patients whose disease was progressing, and lymph node repertoires were not examined.

For TCR beta library preparation, about 2.2 micrograms of genomic DNA was extracted from cryopreserved PBMCs. Longitudinal blood samples from CLL patients on ibrutinib monotherapy were analyzed using high-throughput TCR beta sequencing. The patients took part in an open-label, single-center phase 2 trial of ibrutinib monotherapy. Sequenced here: PBMCs, sampled before ibrutinib treatment. This receptor was taken from a human donor with chronic lymphocytic leukemia. This chain is built from TRBV11-3 and TRBJ2-7; 7 bases in the junction line up with TRBD2. The nucleotide sequence is TGTGCCAGCAGCTTAGGGGACGGGACTATTGGAGAGCAGTACTTC. It specifies CASSLGDGTIGEQYF.